The clone carrying this TCR beta chain was seen at least ten times. The antigen is not known. Per germline, CDR1 SGHNT and CDR2 YYREEE (reference sequence). With V trimmed by 2 bases and J by 7 bases, 9 bases remained unmatched. The CDR3 is made up of 15 amino acids. Expressed TCRB transcripts got sequenced, as all isolated RNA was reverse transcribed. An average of around 3.5 million reads was obtained for naive, central memory and regulatory T cell samples. The method was immunoSEQ multiplex PCR; TCRdb's version includes in-frame clones alone and lacks a portion of them. The table lists 95,000 to 110,000 clones, 28% of them singletons. This sample is part of a study of beta chain features in type 1 diabetes. Broader study findings: For type 1 diabetes patients, VDJ junctions showed fewer insertions and more deletions. In every one of the four CD4+ subsets, TCRB CDR3s were moderately but significantly shorter in Type 1 diabetes patients.

The material sequenced was central memory CD4+ T cells from blood. This sequence joins TRBV5-4 and TRBJ2-1; TRBD1 matches at 7 bases. This receptor was identified in a woman under 30 with type 1 diabetes. The CDR3 protein is CASSFFTGVGNEQFF. The CDR3 bases are TGTGCCAGCAGCTTCTTCACAGGGGTAGGAAATGAGCAGTTCTTC.